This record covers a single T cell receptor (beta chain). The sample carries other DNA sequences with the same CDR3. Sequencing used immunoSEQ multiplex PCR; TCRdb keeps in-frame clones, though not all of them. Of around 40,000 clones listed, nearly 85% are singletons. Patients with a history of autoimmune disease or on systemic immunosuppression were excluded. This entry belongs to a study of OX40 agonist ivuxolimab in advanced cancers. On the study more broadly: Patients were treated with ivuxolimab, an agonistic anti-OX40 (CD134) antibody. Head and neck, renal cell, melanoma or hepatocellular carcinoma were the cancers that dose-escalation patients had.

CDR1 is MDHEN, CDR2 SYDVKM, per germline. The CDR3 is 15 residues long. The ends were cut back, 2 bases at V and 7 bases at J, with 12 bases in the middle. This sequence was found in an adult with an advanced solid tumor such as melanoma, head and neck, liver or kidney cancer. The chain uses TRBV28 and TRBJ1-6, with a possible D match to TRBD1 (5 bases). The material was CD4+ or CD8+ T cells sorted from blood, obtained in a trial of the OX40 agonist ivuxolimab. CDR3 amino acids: CASSLGVGGNSPLHF. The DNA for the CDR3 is TGTGCCAGCAGTTTAGGGGTGGGGGGGAATTCACCCCTCCACTTT.